Described below is a single TCR beta chain sequence and its context. This sample was taken from a study of shared clonotypes between healthy human individuals. Study as a whole: Plates per donor: three CD4 naive, three CD4 memory, two CD8 naive, one CD8 memory.

Per the germline V gene, CDR1 is SGHTA and CDR2 is FQGNSA. Trimming left V 1 base short and J 4 bases short, with 13 bases between. The CDR3 totals 15 residues. Over several immunoSEQ plates, each subset's genomic DNA was distributed in even portions. Repertoires were generated with immunoSEQ multiplex PCR, while TCRdb's copy carries only in-frame clones and drops some. Of millions of clones in the sample, 85% to 95% are singletons; the top ten hold under 0.45%. The donors, all of them Caucasian adults, lived in Nashville, Tennessee. Both subsets, CD45RA+ naive and CD45RA-negative memory, were split from the CD4+ cells.

Source material: naive CD4+ T cells from PBMCs. As for subset: CD45RA+ positively selected. The rearrangement links TRBV7-2 to TRBJ1-1; D remains unclear. The source of this sequence is a man aged 18 to 30 in good health. Some clones in this sample may be carry-over from other donors' samples. The DNA for the CDR3 is TGTGCCAGCAGCTTAGTAGCGGCTGCGGGCACTGAAGCTTTCTTT. Its protein is CASSLVAAAGTEAFF.